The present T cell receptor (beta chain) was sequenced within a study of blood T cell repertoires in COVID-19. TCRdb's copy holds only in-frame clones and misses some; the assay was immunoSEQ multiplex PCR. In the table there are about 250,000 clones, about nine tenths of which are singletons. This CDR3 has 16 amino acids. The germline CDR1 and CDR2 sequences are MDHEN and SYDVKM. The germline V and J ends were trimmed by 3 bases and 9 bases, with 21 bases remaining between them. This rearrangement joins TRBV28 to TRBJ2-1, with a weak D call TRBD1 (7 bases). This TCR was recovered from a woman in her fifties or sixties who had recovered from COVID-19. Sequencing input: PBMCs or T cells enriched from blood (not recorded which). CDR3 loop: CASSFQLTGRDGEQFF. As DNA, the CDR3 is TGTGCCAGCAGTTTCCAGCTGACAGGGCGGGATGGTGAGCAGTTCTTC.